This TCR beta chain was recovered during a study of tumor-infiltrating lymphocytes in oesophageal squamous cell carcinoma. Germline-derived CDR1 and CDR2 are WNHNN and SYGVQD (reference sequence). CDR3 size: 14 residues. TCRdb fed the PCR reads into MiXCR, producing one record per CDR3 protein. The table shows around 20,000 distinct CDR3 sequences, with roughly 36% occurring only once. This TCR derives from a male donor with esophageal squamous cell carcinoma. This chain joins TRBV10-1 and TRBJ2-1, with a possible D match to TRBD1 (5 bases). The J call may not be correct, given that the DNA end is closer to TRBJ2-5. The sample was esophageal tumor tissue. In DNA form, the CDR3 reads TGCGCCAGCAGTGAGACTGCTCCAAGGGGGACCCAGTACTTC. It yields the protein CASSETAPRGTQYF.